The next 21 T cell receptor beta chains were all read from a single sample in a study of lymphopenia after photon versus proton radiotherapy. Sequenced by immunoSEQ multiplex PCR; TCRdb stores in-frame clones only, minus some. The data show more than 25,000 clones, about 91% seen once. This specimen consisted of peripheral blood, obtained from a patient treated with photon-based radiotherapy. The receptors stem from a man aged 50-60 years with gastric cancer.

The chain's CDR3 is CASRETGSSYEQYV. CDR3 nucleotide sequence: TGTGCCAGCAGGGAGACAGGGAGCTCCTACGAGCAGTACGTC. V gene TRBV6-1 combines with J gene TRBJ2-7; 7 bases line up with TRBD1. The CDR3 totals 14 residues. Trimming took 6 bases from V and 0 from J; bases not matched to a gene: 5. The germline V gene encodes CDR1 MNHNS and CDR2 SASEGT.

The V and J genes are TRBV2 and TRBJ2-2; D may be TRBD1 (6 bases). This CDR3 is 14 amino acids long. V was cut by 4 bases and J by 2 bases, with 8 bases left in between. Germline V CDR1 and CDR2: SNHLY, FYNNEI. CDR3 loop: CASSGQENTGELFF. The CDR3, as DNA: TGTGCCAGCAGTGGACAGGAAAACACCGGGGAGCTGTTTTTT.

The rearrangement links TRBV28 to TRBJ2-3; D possibly corresponds to TRBD1 (6 bases). This CDR3 has 15 residues. The V and J ends lost 1 base and 0 bases respectively, with 8 bases between them. Germline V gene data show CDR1 as MDHEN and CDR2 as SYDVKM. The CDR3 region is CASSLSGASTDTQYF. CDR3 DNA sequence: TGTGCCAGCAGTTTATCAGGGGCTAGCACAGATACGCAGTATTTT. The full variable domain, its missing parts supplied by reference TRBV28 and TRBJ2-3, is DVKVTQSSRYLVKRTGEKVFLECVQDMDHENMFWYRQDPGLGLRLIYFSYDVKMKEKGDIPEGYSVSREKKERFSLILESASTNQTSMYLCASSLSGASTDTQYFGPGTRLTVL.

The CDR3, as DNA: TGTGCCAGCAGTGATTGGACCCAACTAAAGACGGATGGCTACACCTTC. This encodes CASSDWTQLKTDGYTF. The chain has TRBV6-1 and TRBJ1-2; D not resolved. With 3 bases removed from V and 6 bases from J, the gap between germline ends came to 20 bases. The CDR3 runs 16 residues. The germline CDR1 and CDR2 sequences are MNHNS and SASEGT.

The gene calls are TRBV19 and TRBJ1-1; D unclear. The CDR3 is 13 amino acids. CDR1 and CDR2 (germline): LNHDA, SQIVND (reference sequence). With 0 bases removed from V and 2 bases from J, the gap between germline ends came to 4 bases. The CDR3: CASSIEKNTEAFF. CDR3 nucleotide sequence: TGTGCCAGTAGTATAGAGAAAAACACTGAAGCTTTCTTT.

This sequence joins TRBV20-1 and TRBJ1-4; D gene ambiguous. The CDR3 covers 11 residues. In germline, CDR1 is DFQATT, CDR2 SNEGSKA (reference sequence). CDR3 sequence: CGRELDEKLFF. For the CDR3, the DNA is TGCGGACGGGAATTAGATGAAAAACTGTTTTTT.

The V gene is TRBV29-1, the J gene TRBJ2-5; 7 bases agree with TRBD1. The CDR3 sequence is 14 residues long. The V gene's germline CDR1 is SQVTM and CDR2 ANQGSEA. The V segment lost 7 bases and the J segment 1 base; nucleotides outside the gene matches: 9. CDR3 loop: CSAKTGSGQETQYF. CDR3 in DNA: TGCAGCGCCAAGACAGGGTCTGGCCAAGAGACCCAGTACTTC.

The J gene is TRBJ1-2, the V gene TRBV6-6, with D possibly matching TRBD1 (5 bases). The CDR3 totals 14 residues. From germline, CDR1 is MNHNY and CDR2 SVGAGI (reference sequence). V was pared by 5 bases and J by 2 bases, with 12 bases between. The CDR3 loop is CASSRGAVNYGYTF. The CDR3, as DNA: TGTGCCAGCAGTAGAGGGGCTGTAAACTATGGCTACACCTTC.

The chain recombines TRBV6-5 with TRBJ1-2; 8 bases are shared with TRBD1. The CDR3 has 14 amino acids. The V and J ends lost 5 bases and 8 bases, in that order; junction bases with no gene match: 10. Germline CDR1 MNHEY, CDR2 SVGAGI. This CDR3 reads CASSPGTGKGGYTF. CDR3 nucleotide sequence: TGTGCCAGCAGTCCCGGGACAGGAAAGGGGGGCTACACCTTC.

The rearrangement joins TRBV9 to TRBJ1-2, with D tentatively TRBD1 (5 bases). CDR3 size: 13 residues. Germline V gives CDR1 SGDLS, CDR2 YYNGEE. The V and J ends lost 0 bases and 4 bases respectively, with 7 bases between them. CDR3 bases: TGTGCCAGCAGCGTAGACAGGAGCTATGGCTACACCTTC. Protein: CASSVDRSYGYTF. Full variable domain (missing parts from reference TRBV9 and TRBJ1-2): DSGVTQTPKHLITATGQRVTLRCSPRSGDLSVYWYQQSLDQGLQFLIQYYNGEERAKGNILERFSAQQFPDLHSELNLSSLELGDSALYFCASSVDRSYGYTFGSGTRLTVV.

The CDR3 DNA is TGTGCCAGCAGCCCAGGGACAGAACATTCTGGGGCCAACGTCCTGACTTTC. This sequence encodes CASSPGTEHSGANVLTF. The J gene is TRBJ2-6, the V gene TRBV11-2; 7 nucleotides match TRBD1. Per germline, CDR1 SGHAT and CDR2 FQNNGV. Germline trimming cut 5 bases from V and 1 base from J; bases unmatched to any gene: 8. This CDR3 has 17 residues.

The rearrangement joins TRBV19 to TRBJ2-7; 7 bases line up with TRBD1. CDR3 length: 15 residues. CDR1 and CDR2 (germline): LNHDA, SQIVND (reference sequence). The ends lost 3 bases at V and 1 base at J; junction bases unmatched: 6. CDR3 loop: CASSIPRQGSYEQYF. The DNA of the CDR3 is TGTGCCAGTAGTATTCCCCGACAGGGATCCTACGAGCAGTACTTC.

This clone showed up just a few times. V gene TRBV6-5 combines with J gene TRBJ1-5; D is uncertain. Germline loops: CDR1 MNHEY, CDR2 SVGAGI. CDR3 length: 13 amino acids. The germline V and J ends were trimmed by 5 bases and 5 bases, with 10 bases remaining between them. The CDR3, as DNA: TGTGCCAGCAGTCCTGGCCAACATCAGCCCCAGCATTTT. Protein: CASSPGQHQPQHF.

The V gene is TRBV5-8, the J gene TRBJ2-5; 8 nucleotides agree with TRBD1. V shed 0 bases and J 5 bases; nucleotides not matched to a gene: 6. The CDR3 has 15 amino acids. Germline V gives CDR1 SGHTS, CDR2 YDEGEE. CDR3 coding DNA: TGTGCCAGCAGCTTGGGACAGGGGAAATGGGAGACCCAGTACTTC. Its translation is CASSLGQGKWETQYF.

The chain recombines TRBV6-5 with TRBJ1-4; tentatively, D is TRBD1 (6 bases). CDR3 length: 14 amino acids. In germline, CDR1 is MNHEY, CDR2 SVGAGI. V gave up 6 bases and J gave up 10 bases, with 18 bases separating them. The CDR3 DNA follows: TGTGCCAGCAGGGGGGGGGCAGGAGGAGGAAAACTGTTTTTT. Protein: CASRGGAGGGKLFF.

This clone was seen a single time. The rearrangement uses TRBV5-1 and TRBJ2-2; D possibly corresponds to TRBD1 (6 bases). This CDR3 spans 15 amino acids. Trimming left V 7 bases short and J 6 bases short, with 19 bases between. Germline V CDR1 and CDR2: SGHRS, YFSETQ. The CDR3 loop is CASRILSQGAGELFF. CDR3 DNA sequence: TGCGCCAGCCGAATCCTATCACAGGGCGCCGGGGAGCTGTTTTTT.

CDR3 sequence (DNA): TGTGCCATCAGTGAAAACACGGAGAGCAATCAGCCCCAGCATTTT. This sequence encodes CAISENTESNQPQHF. The chain uses TRBV10-3 and TRBJ1-5; D is undetermined. CDR3 length equals 15 residues. CDR1 ENHRY and CDR2 SYGVKD come from the germline V gene. The V and J ends lost 3 bases and 1 base respectively, with 10 bases between them.

The V and J genes are TRBV23-1 and TRBJ2-7; D gene ambiguous. TRBV23-1 is assigned to the ORF class and has an uncertain function. V lost 1 base, J lost 3 bases, and 10 bases lay in between. The CDR3 spans 14 residues. CDR3: CASSQFRRNYEQYV. The CDR3, as DNA: TGCGCCAGCAGTCAATTTCGCAGGAACTACGAGCAGTACGTC.

This chain uses TRBV7-9 with TRBJ2-5, with a weak D call TRBD1 (6 bases). Germline CDR1 and CDR2: SEHNR and FQNEAQ (reference sequence). The CDR3 is made up of 13 amino acids. Trimming cost V 5 bases and J 1 base, with 8 bases left between them. CDR3 DNA: TGTGCCAGCAGCCGGGACACCCAAGAGACCCAGTACTTC. This codes for CASSRDTQETQYF. Full variable domain (missing parts from reference TRBV7-9 and TRBJ2-5): DTGVSQNPRHKITKRGQNVTFRCDPISEHNRLYWYRQTLGQGPEFLTYFQNEAQLEKSRLLSDRFSAERPKGSFSTLEIQRTEQGDSAMYLCASSRDTQETQYFGPGTRLLVL.

The rearrangement links TRBV6-1 to TRBJ1-2; D is uncertain. V lost 7 bases, J lost 2 bases, and 5 bases lay in between. Germline V CDR1 and CDR2: MNHNS, SASEGT. This CDR3 has 11 amino acids. This CDR3 is CASILNYGYTF. The CDR3 bases are TGTGCCAGCATCTTAAACTATGGCTACACCTTC.

The chain is built from TRBV7-2 and TRBJ2-1; TRBD1 might be the D (5 bases). The germline gives CDR1 SGHTA, CDR2 FQGNSA. CDR3 size: 15 residues. Trimming took 5 bases from V and 3 from J, leaving 14 bases between them. CDR3 nucleotides: TGTGCCAGCAGCCTCCTGGGCAGGGACTACAATGAGCAGTTCTTC. This gives the protein CASSLLGRDYNEQFF.